The sequence of this TCR beta chain was determined in a study of cytomegalovirus exposure and HLA in healthy donors. Whole-study results and caveats: One cluster of highly shared sequence variants probably arose as a sequencing artifact. Researchers catalogued approximately 170 TCR beta chains as cytomegalovirus-associated. Excluded were some V segments that proved indistinguishable, including TRBV6-2 and TRBV6-3.

PCR was performed using 60 Vbeta and 13 Jbeta primers. Measured with immunoSEQ multiplex PCR; TCRdb has only the in-frame clones, and not every one. The sample lists some 170,000 clones, approximately 78% occurring once. Remarks on this clone: Its target is unknown.

CDR1 LNHDA and CDR2 SQIVND come from the germline V gene (reference sequence). Losses at the gene ends were 7 bases for V and 6 bases for J; bases not matched to a gene: 11. This CDR3 has 15 amino acids. This chain links TRBV19 with TRBJ1-5, with 8 bases matching TRBD1. The receptor was derived from a human donor in good health. Material for sequencing was PBMCs. DNA for the CDR3: TGTGCCAGTAACGTCGACAGGGGAATGGGTCAGCCCCAGCATTTT. It yields the protein CASNVDRGMGQPQHF.